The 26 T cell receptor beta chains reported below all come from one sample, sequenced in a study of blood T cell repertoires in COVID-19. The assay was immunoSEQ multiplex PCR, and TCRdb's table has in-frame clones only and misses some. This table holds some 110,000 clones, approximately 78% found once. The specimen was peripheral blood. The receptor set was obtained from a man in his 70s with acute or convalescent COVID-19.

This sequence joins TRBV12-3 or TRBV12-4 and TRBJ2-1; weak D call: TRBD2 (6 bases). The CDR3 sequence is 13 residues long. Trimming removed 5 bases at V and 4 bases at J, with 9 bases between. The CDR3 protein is CASSIGGYNEQFF. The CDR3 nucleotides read TGTGCCAGCAGTATCGGGGGTTACAATGAGCAGTTCTTC.

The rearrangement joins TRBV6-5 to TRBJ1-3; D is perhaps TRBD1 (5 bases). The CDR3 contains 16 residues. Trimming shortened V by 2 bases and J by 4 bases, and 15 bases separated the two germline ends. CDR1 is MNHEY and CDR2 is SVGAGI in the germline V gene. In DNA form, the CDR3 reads TGTGCCAGCAGTTACGGCCGACAGCTCGGCGGAAACACCATATATTTT. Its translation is CASSYGRQLGGNTIYF.

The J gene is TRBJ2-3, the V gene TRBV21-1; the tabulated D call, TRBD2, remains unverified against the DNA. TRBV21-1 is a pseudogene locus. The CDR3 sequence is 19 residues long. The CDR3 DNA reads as TGTGCCAGCAGAAGGAACAACAAAAACCAAAGAACTATGACAGATACGCAGTATTTT. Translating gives CASRRNNKNQRTMTDTQYF.

CDR3 bases: TGCGCCAGCAGCTTGGGCCCCCCTACAGGGGGTGGAGAAAAACTGTTTTTT. It is translated as CASSLGPPTGGGEKLFF. The genes are TRBV5-1 and TRBJ1-4; TRBD1 matches 8 bases. CDR1 and CDR2 from the germline V gene are SGHRS and YFSETQ. The CDR3 spans 17 residues. V was pared by 0 bases and J by 8 bases, with 12 bases of the junction left unmatched. The whole variable domain, remainder taken from reference TRBV5-1 and TRBJ1-4, is KAGVTQTPRYLIKTRGQQVTLSCSPISGHRSVSWYQQTPGQGLQFLFEYFSETQRNKGNFPGRFSGRQFSNSRSEMNVSTLELGDSALYLCASSLGPPTGGGEKLFFGSGTQLSVL.

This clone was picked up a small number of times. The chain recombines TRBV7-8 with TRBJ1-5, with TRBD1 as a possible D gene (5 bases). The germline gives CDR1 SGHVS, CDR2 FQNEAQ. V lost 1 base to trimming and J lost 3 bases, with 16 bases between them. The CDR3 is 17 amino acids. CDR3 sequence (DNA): TGTGCCAGCAGCTTAGAAGTTGGGGCGGCAGTCAATCAGCCCCAGCATTTT. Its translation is CASSLEVGAAVNQPQHF.

As DNA, the CDR3 is TGTGCCAGCAGTTTAAGGTCGACAGGCTGGGACCCAAACACTGAAGCTTTCTTT. Amino acid sequence: CASSLRSTGWDPNTEAFF. The rearrangement joins TRBV28 to TRBJ1-1; D possibly corresponds to TRBD1 (6 bases). V gave up 2 bases and J gave up 2 bases, with 21 bases separating them. The CDR3 is 18 residues long. Germline lookup yields CDR1 MDHEN and CDR2 SYDVKM. The full variable domain, with the rest looked up from reference TRBV28 and TRBJ1-1, is DVKVTQSSRYLVKRTGEKVFLECVQDMDHENMFWYRQDPGLGLRLIYFSYDVKMKEKGDIPEGYSVSREKKERFSLILESASTNQTSMYLCASSLRSTGWDPNTEAFFGQGTRLTVV.

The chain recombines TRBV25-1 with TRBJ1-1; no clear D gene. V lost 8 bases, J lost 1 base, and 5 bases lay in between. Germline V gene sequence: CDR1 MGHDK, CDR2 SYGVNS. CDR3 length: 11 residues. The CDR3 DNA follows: TGTGCCAGCGTTCGGAACACTGAAGCTTTCTTT. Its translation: CASVRNTEAFF.

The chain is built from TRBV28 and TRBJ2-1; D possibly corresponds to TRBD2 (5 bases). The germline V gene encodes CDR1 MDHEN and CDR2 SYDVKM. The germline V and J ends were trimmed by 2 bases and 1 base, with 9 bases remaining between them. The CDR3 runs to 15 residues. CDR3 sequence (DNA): TGTGCCAGCAGTTTAGCGGGTGAATCCTACAATGAGCAGTTCTTC. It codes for CASSLAGESYNEQFF.

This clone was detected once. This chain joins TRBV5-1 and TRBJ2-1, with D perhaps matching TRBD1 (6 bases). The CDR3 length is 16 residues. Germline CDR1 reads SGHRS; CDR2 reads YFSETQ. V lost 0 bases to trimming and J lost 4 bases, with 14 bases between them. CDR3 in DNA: TGCGCCAGCAGCTTGGAGCAGGGGCTCGTGTACAATGAGCAGTTCTTC. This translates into CASSLEQGLVYNEQFF.

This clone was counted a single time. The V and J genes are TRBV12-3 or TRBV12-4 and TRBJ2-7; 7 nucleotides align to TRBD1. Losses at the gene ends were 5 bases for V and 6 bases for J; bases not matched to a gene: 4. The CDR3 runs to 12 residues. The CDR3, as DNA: TGTGCCAGCAGTCCAGGACAGGCCGAGCAGTACTTC. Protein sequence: CASSPGQAEQYF.

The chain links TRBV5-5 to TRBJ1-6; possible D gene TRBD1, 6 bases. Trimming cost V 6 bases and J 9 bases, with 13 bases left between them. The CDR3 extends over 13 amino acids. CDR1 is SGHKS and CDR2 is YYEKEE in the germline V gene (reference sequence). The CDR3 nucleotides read TGTGCCAGCACCTTAACAGGGTCTTCACCCCTCCACTTT. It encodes CASTLTGSSPLHF.

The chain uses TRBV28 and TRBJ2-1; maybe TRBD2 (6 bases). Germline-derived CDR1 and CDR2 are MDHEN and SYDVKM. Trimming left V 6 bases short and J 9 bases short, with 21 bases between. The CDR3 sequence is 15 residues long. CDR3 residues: CASSLPPGLRREQFF. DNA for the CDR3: TGTGCCAGCAGCCTCCCCCCGGGACTTAGGCGTGAGCAGTTCTTC.

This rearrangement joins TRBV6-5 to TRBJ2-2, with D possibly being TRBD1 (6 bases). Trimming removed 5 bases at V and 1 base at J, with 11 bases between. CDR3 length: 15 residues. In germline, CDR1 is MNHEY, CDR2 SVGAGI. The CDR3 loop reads CASSTPTGNTGELFF. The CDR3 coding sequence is TGTGCCAGCAGTACCCCGACAGGGAACACCGGGGAGCTGTTTTTT.

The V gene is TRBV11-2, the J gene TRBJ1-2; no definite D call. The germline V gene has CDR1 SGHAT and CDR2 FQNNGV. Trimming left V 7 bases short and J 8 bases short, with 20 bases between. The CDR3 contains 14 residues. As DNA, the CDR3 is TGTGCCAGCACCCCCATGTTTCTAGGGAGGGGCTACACCTTC. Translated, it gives CASTPMFLGRGYTF.

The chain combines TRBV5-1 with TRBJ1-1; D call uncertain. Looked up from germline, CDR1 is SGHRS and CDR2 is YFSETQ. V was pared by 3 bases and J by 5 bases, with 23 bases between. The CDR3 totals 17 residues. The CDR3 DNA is TGCGCCAGCAGCTCGATGGACCGTCGGGAAGGGATAACTGAAGCTTTCTTT. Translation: CASSSMDRREGITEAFF.

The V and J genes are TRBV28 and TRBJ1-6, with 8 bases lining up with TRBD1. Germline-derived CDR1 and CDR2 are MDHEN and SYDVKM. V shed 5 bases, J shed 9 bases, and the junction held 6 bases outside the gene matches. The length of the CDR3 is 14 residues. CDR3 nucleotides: TGTGCCAGCAGTCCGACAGGGGATGGTTCACCCCTCCACTTT. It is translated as CASSPTGDGSPLHF.

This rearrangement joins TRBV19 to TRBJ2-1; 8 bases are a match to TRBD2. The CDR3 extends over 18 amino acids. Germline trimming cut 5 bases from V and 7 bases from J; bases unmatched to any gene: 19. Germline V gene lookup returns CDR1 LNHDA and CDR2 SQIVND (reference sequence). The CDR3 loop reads CASSARPSGRYSQNEQFF. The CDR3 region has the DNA TGTGCCAGTAGTGCCCGTCCTAGCGGGCGTTATTCGCAAAATGAGCAGTTCTTC.

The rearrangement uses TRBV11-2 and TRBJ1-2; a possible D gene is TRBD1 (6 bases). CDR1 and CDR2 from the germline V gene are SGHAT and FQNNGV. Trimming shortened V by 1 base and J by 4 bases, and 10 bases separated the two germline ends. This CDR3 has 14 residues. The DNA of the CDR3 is TGTGCCAGCAGCTTAGGGCGGACAGCCTATGGCTACACCTTC. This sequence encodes CASSLGRTAYGYTF.

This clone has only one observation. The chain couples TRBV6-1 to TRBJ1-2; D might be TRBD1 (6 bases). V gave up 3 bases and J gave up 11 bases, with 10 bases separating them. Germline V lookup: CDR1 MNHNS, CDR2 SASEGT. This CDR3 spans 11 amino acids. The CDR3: CASSEWGRYTF. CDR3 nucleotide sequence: TGTGCCAGCAGTGAGTGGGGGCGGTACACCTTC.

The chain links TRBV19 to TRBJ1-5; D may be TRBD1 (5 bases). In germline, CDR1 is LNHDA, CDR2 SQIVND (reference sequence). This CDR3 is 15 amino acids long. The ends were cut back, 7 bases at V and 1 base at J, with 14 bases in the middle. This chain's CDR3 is CASIGQGGSNQPQHF. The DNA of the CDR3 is TGTGCCAGTATAGGGCAGGGTGGAAGCAATCAGCCCCAGCATTTT. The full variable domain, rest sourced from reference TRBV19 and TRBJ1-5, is DGGITQSPKYLFRKEGQNVTLSCEQNLNHDAMYWYRQDPGQGLRLIYYSQIVNDFQKGDIAEGYSVSREKKESFPLTVTSAQKNPTAFYLCASIGQGGSNQPQHFGDGTRLSIL.

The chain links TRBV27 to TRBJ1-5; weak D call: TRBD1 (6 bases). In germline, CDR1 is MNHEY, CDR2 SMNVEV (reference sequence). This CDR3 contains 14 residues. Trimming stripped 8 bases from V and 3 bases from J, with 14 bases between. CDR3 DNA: TGTGCCAGCGGCTCTGGGGGCCCCAATCAGCCCCAGCATTTT. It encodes CASGSGGPNQPQHF.

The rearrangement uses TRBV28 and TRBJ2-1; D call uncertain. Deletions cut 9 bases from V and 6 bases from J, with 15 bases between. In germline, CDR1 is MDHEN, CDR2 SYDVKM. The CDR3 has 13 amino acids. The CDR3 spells CASHSGFPNEQFF. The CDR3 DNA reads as TGTGCCAGTCACTCAGGCTTTCCCAATGAGCAGTTCTTC. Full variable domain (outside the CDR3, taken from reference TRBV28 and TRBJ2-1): DVKVTQSSRYLVKRTGEKVFLECVQDMDHENMFWYRQDPGLGLRLIYFSYDVKMKEKGDIPEGYSVSREKKERFSLILESASTNQTSMYLCASHSGFPNEQFFGPGTRLTVL.

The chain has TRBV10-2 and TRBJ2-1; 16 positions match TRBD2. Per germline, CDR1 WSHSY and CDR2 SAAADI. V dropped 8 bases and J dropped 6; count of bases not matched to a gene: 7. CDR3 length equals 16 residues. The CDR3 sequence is CASPRGTSGRANEQFF. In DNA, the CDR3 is TGCGCCAGCCCCCGAGGGACTAGCGGGAGGGCCAATGAGCAGTTCTTC.

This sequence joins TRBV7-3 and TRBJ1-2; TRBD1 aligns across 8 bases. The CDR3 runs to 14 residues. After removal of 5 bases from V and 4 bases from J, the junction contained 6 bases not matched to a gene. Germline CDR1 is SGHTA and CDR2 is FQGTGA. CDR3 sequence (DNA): TGTGCCAGCAGCGGACAGGGCAGGCTCTATGGCTACACCTTC. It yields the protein CASSGQGRLYGYTF.

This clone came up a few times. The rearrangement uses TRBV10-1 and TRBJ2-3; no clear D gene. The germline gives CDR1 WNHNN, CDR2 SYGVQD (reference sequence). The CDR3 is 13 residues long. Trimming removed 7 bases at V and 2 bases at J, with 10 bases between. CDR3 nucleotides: TGCGCCAGCAAACAATCCGACACAGATACGCAGTATTTT. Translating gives CASKQSDTDTQYF.

The CDR3 bases are TGTGCCAGCAGCGGCGGGCGGCCCTTCTACAATGAGCAGTTCTTC. Translation gives CASSGGRPFYNEQFF. The rearrangement joins TRBV7-8 to TRBJ2-1; tentatively, D is TRBD2 (5 bases). The V end lost 5 bases, the J end lost 3 bases, and 14 bases lay between the germline ends. CDR3 length equals 15 residues. Germline assignment: CDR1 SGHVS and CDR2 FQNEAQ.